The sequence of this TCR beta chain was determined in a study of blood T cell repertoires in COVID-19. Study-level information: Samples of COVID-19 (acute and convalescent) were obtained from the United States, Italy and Spain. T cells, B-cell-depleted T cells, or PBMCs provided the cDNA or gDNA that served as material.

Germline CDR1 and CDR2: SGDLS and YYNGEE. This CDR3 is built from 17 residues. Trimming removed 0 bases from V and 3 bases from J, with 18 bases in between. Methods used by the authors: Nucleated cell counts were estimated from reference gene primer amplification. TCRdb's table, derived via immunoSEQ multiplex PCR, lists solely in-frame clones and lacks some. V, J and clone size derive from that table, while D and trimming were established from the DNA sequence. The sample has over 120,000 clones, 80% to 90% seen once. Sequencing was done on a sample of peripheral blood. The chain is built from TRBV9 and TRBJ1-1, with a weak D call TRBD1 (6 bases). The source of this sequence is a man between 45 and 60 years old who had recovered from COVID-19. In nucleotides, the CDR3 is TGTGCCAGCAGCGTAGGGTTAGGGGGAGTCTGGGACACTGAAGCTTTCTTT. It yields the protein CASSVGLGGVWDTEAFF.